The clone carrying this T cell receptor beta chain was seen many times. The CDR3 loop spans 15 amino acids. The V end was cut by 3 bases, the J end by 4 bases, with 13 bases between. A library of TCRbeta sequences, prepared with unique molecular identifiers, was generated. Via MiXCR, TCRdb re-called the PCR reads, giving one row per CDR3 protein. The sample carries about 690,000 distinct CDR3 sequences, roughly 17% recorded once. The data stem from a study of T-cell reconstitution after alpha-beta-depleted transplantation in children. The V call is TRBV12-3 or TRBV12-4, the J call TRBJ2-1, with D tentatively TRBD1 (6 bases). Here the sequenced sample was PBMCs from the stem cell graft donor, taken from the stem cell graft. The sequence came from a human donor who donated a stem cell graft to a child with acute myeloid leukemia. This chain's CDR3 is CASSLAGQFYNEQFF. In nucleotides, the CDR3 is TGTGCCAGCAGTTTGGCAGGACAGTTTTACAATGAGCAGTTCTTC.